The clone carrying this T cell receptor beta chain has a count of ten or more. There are 15 residues in the CDR3. Germline lookup yields CDR1 MRHNA and CDR2 SNTAGT. With 0 bases removed from V and 4 bases from J, the gap between germline ends came to 12 bases. TCRdb's table, derived via immunoSEQ multiplex PCR, lists solely in-frame clones and lacks some. Of fewer than 650,000 clones in the sample, roughly 72% were seen once. This sample is part of a study of shared clonotypes between healthy human individuals. The sequence was obtained from a woman between 35 and 50 years old in good health. Some clones in this sample may be carry-over from other donors' samples. The chain is built from TRBV6-4 and TRBJ1-2; D is possibly TRBD1 (6 bases). The material sequenced was PBMCs. CDR3 loop: CASSDSSTGPYGYTF. CDR3 DNA sequence: TGTGCCAGCAGTGACTCCTCGACAGGCCCCTATGGCTACACCTTC.